What follows is one TCR beta chain and its context. Its target is not known. In the authors' methods: Filtering of immunoSEQ junctional sequences could not match full-length read filtering. Only in-frame clones appear in the TCRdb table, and some are missing; sequencing was by immunoSEQ multiplex PCR. The DNA was the basis for D and trimming; V, J and clone size are from that table. Of 2 million to 3 million clones detected, 80% to 95% appear once; the ten largest clones hold approximately 0.37%. This entry comes from a study of shared clonotypes between healthy human individuals. Whole-study results and caveats: Around 5.4% of naive CD4 clonotypes were common to a few donors. Only blood was sampled; tissue repertoires likely differ.

Trimming took off 4 bases at V and 3 bases at J, with 9 bases between the two ends. The CDR3 covers 14 residues. Germline V gene sequence: CDR1 SEHNR, CDR2 FQNEAQ (reference sequence). The sample taken for sequencing was naive CD4+ T cells from PBMCs. The sample's subset: CD45RA+ positively selected. The source of this sequence is a man younger than 30 in good health. Some clones in this sample may be carry-over from other donors' samples. V and J are TRBV7-9 and TRBJ2-2, with D perhaps matching TRBD1 (6 bases). In nucleotides, the CDR3 is TGTGCCAGCAGCTGGAACAGGGACACCGGGGAGCTGTTTTTT. As protein: CASSWNRDTGELFF.